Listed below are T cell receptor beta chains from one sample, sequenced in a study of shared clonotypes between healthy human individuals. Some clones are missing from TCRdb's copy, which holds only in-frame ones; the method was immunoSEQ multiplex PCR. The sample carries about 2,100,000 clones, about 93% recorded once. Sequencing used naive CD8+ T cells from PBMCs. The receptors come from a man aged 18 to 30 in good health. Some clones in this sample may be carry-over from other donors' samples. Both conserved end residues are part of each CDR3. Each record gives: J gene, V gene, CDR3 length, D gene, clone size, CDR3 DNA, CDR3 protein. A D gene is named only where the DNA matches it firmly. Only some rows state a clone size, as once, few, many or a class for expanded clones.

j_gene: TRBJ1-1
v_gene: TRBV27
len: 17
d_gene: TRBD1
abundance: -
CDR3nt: TGTGCCAGCAGTAACGGACAGGGCGAAGGACTACTATTGAATGCTTTCTTT
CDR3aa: CASSNGQGEGLLLNAFF

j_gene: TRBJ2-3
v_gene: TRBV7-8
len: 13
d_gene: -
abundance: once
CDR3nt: TGTGCCAGCAGCTTAGCGCCACTCCGGTCCCAGTATTTT
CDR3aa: CASSLAPLRSQYF

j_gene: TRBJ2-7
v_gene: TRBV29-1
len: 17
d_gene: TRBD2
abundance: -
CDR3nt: TGCAGCGTTGAAGCCCCCATGATGGGGGGGTCCTCCTACGAGCAGTACTTC
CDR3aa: CSVEAPMMGGSSYEQYF

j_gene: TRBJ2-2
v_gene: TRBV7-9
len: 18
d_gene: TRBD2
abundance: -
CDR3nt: TGTGCCAGCAGCCCCCCACCCCGACTAGCGGGATACACCGGGGAGCTGTTTTTT
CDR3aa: CASSPPPRLAGYTGELFF

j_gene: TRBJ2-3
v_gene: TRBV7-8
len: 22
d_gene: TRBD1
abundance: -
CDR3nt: TGTGCCAGCAGCTTACAGCTCGGACAGGGGGCGATTGAAGCGTCTGGGTGGGATACGCAGTATTTT
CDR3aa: CASSLQLGQGAIEASGWDTQYF

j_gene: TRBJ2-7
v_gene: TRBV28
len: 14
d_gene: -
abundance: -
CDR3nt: TGTGCCACCCTAGACAGGAGGAGCTCCTACGAGCAGTACTTC
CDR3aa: CATLDRRSSYEQYF

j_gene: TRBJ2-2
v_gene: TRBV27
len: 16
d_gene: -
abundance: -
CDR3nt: TGTGCCAGCCAATCGTCATGGGTAGCGAGCACCGGGGAGCTGTTTTTT
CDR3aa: CASQSSWVASTGELFF

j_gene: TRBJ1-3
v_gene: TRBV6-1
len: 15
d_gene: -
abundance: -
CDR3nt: TGTGCCAGCAGTGAAGGGTCCTCCTCTGGAAACACCATATATTTT
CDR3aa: CASSEGSSSGNTIYF

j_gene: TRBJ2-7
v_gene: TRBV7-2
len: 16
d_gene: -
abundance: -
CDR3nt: TGTGCCAGCAGCTTAGGCGGTGCGGGTCTATCCTACGAGCAGTACTTC
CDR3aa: CASSLGGAGLSYEQYF

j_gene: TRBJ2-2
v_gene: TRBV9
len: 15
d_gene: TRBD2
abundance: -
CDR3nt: TGTGCCAGCAGCGGCGGGACTAGCGGGGCCGGGGAGCTGTTTTTT
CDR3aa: CASSGGTSGAGELFF

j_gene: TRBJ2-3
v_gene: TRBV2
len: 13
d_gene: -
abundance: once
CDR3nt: TGTGCCAGCAGTGATTCTGGAGCAAGAGCTAAGTATTTT
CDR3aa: CASSDSGARAKYF

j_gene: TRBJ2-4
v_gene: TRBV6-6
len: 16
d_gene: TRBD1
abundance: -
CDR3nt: TGTGCCAGCAGTTCGGGACAGTTGTATAGGAAAAACATTCAGTACTTC
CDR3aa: CASSSGQLYRKNIQYF

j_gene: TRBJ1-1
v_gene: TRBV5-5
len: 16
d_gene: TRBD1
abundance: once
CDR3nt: TGTGCCAGCAGCTGGGACGCCGGGACAGGTAACACTGAAGCTTTCTTT
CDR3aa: CASSWDAGTGNTEAFF

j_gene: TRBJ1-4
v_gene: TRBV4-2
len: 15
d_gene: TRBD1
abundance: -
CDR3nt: TGTGCCAGCAGCCTCACAGGGGGTACGAATGAAAAACTGTTTTTT
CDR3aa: CASSLTGGTNEKLFF

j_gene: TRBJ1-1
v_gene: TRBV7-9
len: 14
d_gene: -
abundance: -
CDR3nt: TGTGCCAGCAGCTATAGCGGGGGTGCCACTGAAGCTTTCTTT
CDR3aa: CASSYSGGATEAFF

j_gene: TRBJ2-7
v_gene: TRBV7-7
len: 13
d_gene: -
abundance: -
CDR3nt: TGTGCCAGCAGCTTAGACGCTAGCTACGAGCAGTACTTC
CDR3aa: CASSLDASYEQYF

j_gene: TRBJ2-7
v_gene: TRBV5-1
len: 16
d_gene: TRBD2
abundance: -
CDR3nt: TGCGCCAGCAGTTATTCTCCGGGACTAGTTTCCTACGAGCAGTACTTC
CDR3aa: CASSYSPGLVSYEQYF

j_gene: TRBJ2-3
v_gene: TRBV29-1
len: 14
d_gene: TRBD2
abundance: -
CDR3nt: TGCAGCGCCACGACTAGCTTTGGCCCAGATACGCAGTATTTT
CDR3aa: CSATTSFGPDTQYF

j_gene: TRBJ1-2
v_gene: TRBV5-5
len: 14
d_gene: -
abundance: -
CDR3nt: TGTGCCAGCAGCGATACGACGGGAATTCATGGCTACACCTTC
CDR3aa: CASSDTTGIHGYTF

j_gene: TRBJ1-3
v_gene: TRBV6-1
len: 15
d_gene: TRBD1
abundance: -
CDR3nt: TGTGCCAGCAGGACAGGGGACTTCTCTGGAAACACCATATATTTT
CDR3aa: CASRTGDFSGNTIYF

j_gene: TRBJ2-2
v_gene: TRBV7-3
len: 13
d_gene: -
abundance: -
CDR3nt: TGTGCCAGCAGCTTAATTGAAGTCGGGGAGCTGTTTTTT
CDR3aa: CASSLIEVGELFF

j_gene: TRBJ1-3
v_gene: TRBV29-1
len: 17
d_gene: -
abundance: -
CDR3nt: TGCAGCGTTGAAACCGGGAGAAGTCTAAGCTCTGGAAACACCATATATTTT
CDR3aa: CSVETGRSLSSGNTIYF

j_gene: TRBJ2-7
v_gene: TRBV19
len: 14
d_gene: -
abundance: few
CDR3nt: TGTGCCAGTAGTCCTCCGAGTAGCTCCTACGAGCAGTACTTC
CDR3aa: CASSPPSSSYEQYF

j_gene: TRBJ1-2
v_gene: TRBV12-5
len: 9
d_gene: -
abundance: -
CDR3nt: TGTGCTAGTGGTGCTGGTCAGAAGTTC
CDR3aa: CASGAGQKF

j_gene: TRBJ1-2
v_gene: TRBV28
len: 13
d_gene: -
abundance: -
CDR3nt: TGTGCCAGCAGTTTAAGGCAGGGGAAAGGCTACACCTTC
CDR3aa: CASSLRQGKGYTF

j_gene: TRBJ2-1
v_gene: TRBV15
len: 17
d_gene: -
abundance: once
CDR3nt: TGTGCCACCAGCAGAGAGTGGGGGCGGGGATCCTACAATGAGCAGTTCTTC
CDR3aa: CATSREWGRGSYNEQFF